The sequence of this T cell receptor (beta chain) was determined in a study of CD8+CD57+ T cells in acquired aplastic anemia. Study conclusions and caveats: Sharing between patients and controls was observed for roughly 30 CD8+ CDR3 sequences.

Genomic DNA, serving as template, underwent TCR beta VDJ and CDR3 profiling. MiXCR, applied by TCRdb to the reads, yields one record per CDR3 protein. The table lists around 170,000 distinct CDR3 sequences, around half of them singletons. This clonotype has at least ten counts. Its antigen is not known. The sample consisted of sorted CD4+, CD8+, or CD8+CD57+ T cells (not recorded which) from PBMCs. The clonotype originates from a human donor in good health.

For the CDR3, the DNA is TGCGCCAGCAGCACGGGAGACTCCTACGAGCAGTACTTC. Translating gives CASSTGDSYEQYF. V usage is TRBV5-1 and J usage is TRBJ2-7, with D perhaps TRBD2 (6 bases). CDR1 is SGHRS and CDR2 is YFSETQ in the germline V gene. V lost 4 bases and J 0 bases, leaving 8 bases between the germline ends. The CDR3 runs to 13 residues.